This T cell receptor beta chain is from a study of tumor and adjacent non-tumor tissue in lung cancer. This clonotype was recorded at least ten times. V lost 6 bases and J lost 7, with 13 bases in between. Germline CDR1 reads DFQATT; CDR2 reads SNEGSKA (reference sequence). This CDR3 comprises 12 residues. TCRbeta libraries were built with three rounds of nested PCR, modified from ARM-PCR. Using its own MiXCR run on the multiplex PCR reads, TCRdb lists one record per CDR3 protein. The table has roughly 140,000 distinct CDR3 sequences, about 71% seen once. No cell sorting was done before RNA was extracted from the tissue.

The sample taken for sequencing was lung tumor tissue. The chain recombines TRBV20-1 with TRBJ2-1; D perhaps matches TRBD2 (6 bases). The TCR sequence derives from a man in his 60s with small cell lung cancer. Here the CDR3 reads CSASGTYNEQFF. CDR3 nucleotides: TGCAGTGCGTCCGGGACTTATAATGAGCAGTTCTTC.